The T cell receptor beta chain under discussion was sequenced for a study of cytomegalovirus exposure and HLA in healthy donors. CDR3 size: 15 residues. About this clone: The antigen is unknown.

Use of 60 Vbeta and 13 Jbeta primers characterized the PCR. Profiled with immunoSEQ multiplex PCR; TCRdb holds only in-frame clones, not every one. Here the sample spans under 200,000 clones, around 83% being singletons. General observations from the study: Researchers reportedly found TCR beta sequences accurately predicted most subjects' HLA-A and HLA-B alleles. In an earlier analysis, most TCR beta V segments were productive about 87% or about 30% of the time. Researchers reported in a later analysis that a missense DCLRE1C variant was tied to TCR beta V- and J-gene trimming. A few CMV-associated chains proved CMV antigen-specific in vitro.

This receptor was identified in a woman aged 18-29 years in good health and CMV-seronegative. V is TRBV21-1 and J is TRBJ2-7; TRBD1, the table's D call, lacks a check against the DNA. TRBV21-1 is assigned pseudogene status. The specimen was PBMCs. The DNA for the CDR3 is TGTGCCAGCAGCAAAGTCGGCAGCAGGGCGGACGAGCAGTACTTC. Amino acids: CASSKVGSRADEQYF.